This T cell receptor beta chain comes out of a study of regulatory T cells in long-lasting Graves disease. Regarding the study as a whole: Few sampled subjects may have lowered accuracy.

Time point defined: persistent/refractory GD, antithyroid drugs over 5 years with positive TRAb. The TCR library was prepared using RNA isolated from PBMCs. This clonotype appeared a few times. Its antigen is unknown. Relying on iRepertoire HTBI primers and Arm-PCR of CDR3 regions, the team built TCR beta libraries. Via MiXCR, TCRdb re-called the multiplex PCR reads, giving one row per CDR3 protein. The profile covers hundreds of thousands of distinct CDR3 sequences, with around 30% appearing a single time and around 42% taken by the ten largest. Sequences were derived from peripheral blood mononuclear cells (PBMCs), sampled when the disease was refractory, from a patient treated with antithyroid drugs. This receptor was identified in a female donor with Graves disease.

DNA for the CDR3: TGTGCCAGCAGGGGAACAAGGAACACTGAAGCTTTCTTT. The encoded protein is CASRGTRNTEAFF. This chain uses TRBV28 with TRBJ1-1; unclear D gene. CDR3 length equals 13 residues. Germline CDR1 reads MDHEN; CDR2 reads SYDVKM. Trimming pared 6 bases from V and 1 base from J, leaving 9 bases between.